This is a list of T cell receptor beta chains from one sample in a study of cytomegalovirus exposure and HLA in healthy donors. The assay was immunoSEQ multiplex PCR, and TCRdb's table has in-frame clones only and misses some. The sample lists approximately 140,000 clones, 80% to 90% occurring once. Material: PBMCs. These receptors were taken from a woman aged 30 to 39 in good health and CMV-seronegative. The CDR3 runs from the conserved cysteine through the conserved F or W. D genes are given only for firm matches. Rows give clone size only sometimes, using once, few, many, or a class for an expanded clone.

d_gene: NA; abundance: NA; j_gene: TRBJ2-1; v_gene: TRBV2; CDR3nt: TGTGCCAGCAGTGAAAGGTTGTTTGGGGGCAGCTCCTACAATGAGCAGTTCTTC; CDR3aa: CASSERLFGGSSYNEQFF
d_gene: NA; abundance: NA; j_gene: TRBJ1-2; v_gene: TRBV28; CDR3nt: TGTGCCAGCAGTCAGTCCCGTAATGGCTACACCTTC; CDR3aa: CASSQSRNGYTF
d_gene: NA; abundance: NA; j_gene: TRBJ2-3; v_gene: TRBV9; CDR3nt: TGTGCCAGCAGCGTAGAAACTAGCACAGATACGCAGTATTTT; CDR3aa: CASSVETSTDTQYF
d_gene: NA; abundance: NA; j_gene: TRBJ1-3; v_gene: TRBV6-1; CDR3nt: TGTGCCAGCAGTGTAACAGACTCTGGAAACACCATATATTTT; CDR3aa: CASSVTDSGNTIYF
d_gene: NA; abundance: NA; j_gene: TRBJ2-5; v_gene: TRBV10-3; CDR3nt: TGTGCCATCAGTGAGTCGAGTTCGGAGACCCAGTACTTC; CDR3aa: CAISESSSETQYF
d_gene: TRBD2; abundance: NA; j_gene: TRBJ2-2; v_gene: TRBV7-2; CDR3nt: TGTGCCAGCAGCCCGTGGGAGGGCCTCACCGGGGAGCTGTTTTTT; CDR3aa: CASSPWEGLTGELFF
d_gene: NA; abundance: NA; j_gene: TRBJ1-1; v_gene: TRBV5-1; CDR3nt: TGCGCCAGCAGCGGGGGGGGTTATGAAGCTTTCTTT; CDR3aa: CASSGGGYEAFF
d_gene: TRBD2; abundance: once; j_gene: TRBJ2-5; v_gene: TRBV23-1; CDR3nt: TGCGCCAGCAGTCAATCTAGGGCGGGGGGGCGGAGCGAGACCCAGTACTTC; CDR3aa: CASSQSRAGGRSETQYF
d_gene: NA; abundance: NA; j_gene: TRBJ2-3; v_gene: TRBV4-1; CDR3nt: TGCGCCAGCAGCCCGGAGGGGGCCTCAGATACGCAGTATTTT; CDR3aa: CASSPEGASDTQYF
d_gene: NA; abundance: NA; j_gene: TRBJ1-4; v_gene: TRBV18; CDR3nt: TGTGCCAGCACGGGGGGTGAAAAACTGTTTTTT; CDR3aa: CASTGGEKLFF
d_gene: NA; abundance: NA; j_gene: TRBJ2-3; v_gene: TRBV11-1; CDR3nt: TGTGCCAGCAGCCTCCGGGCGGGGTCAGATACGCAGTATTTT; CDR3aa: CASSLRAGSDTQYF
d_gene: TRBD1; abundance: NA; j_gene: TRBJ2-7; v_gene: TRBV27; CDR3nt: TGTGCCAGCAGTGAACGGACAGGCGGGTACGAGCAGTACTTC; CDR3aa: CASSERTGGYEQYF
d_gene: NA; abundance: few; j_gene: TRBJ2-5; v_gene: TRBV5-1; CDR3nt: TGCGCCAGCAGCTTGAACACAAAGGAGACCCAGTACTTC; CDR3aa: CASSLNTKETQYF
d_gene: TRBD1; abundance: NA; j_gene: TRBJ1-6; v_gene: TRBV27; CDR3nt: TGTGCCAGCAGTAGGGGACAGATCTCCGGTTCACCCCTCCACTTT; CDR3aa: CASSRGQISGSPLHF
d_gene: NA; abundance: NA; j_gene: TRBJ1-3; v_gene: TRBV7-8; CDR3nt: TGTGCCAGCAGCTTGATCAGGGCCTCTGGAAACACCATATATTTT; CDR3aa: CASSLIRASGNTIYF